The source of this T cell receptor (beta chain) is a study of blood T cell repertoires in COVID-19. Whole-study context: Collection of acute and convalescent COVID-19 samples took place in the United States, Italy and Spain. From T cells, B-cell-depleted T cells, or PBMCs came the material, which was cDNA or gDNA.

Source study methods: Reference gene primer amplification yielded estimated nucleated cell counts. TCRdb's copy holds only in-frame clones and misses some; the assay was immunoSEQ multiplex PCR. The V and J calls and clone size are taken from that table; D and trimming were inferred from the DNA. The repertoire has about 300,000 clones, approximately 90% of them found once; the top ten carry roughly 5.1%. Concerning this clone itself: The same CDR3 is also encoded by other DNA sequences in this sample.

This CDR3 is built from 14 residues. The V gene lost 0 bases and the J gene lost 1 base, with 6 bases spanning the gap. Germline V gives CDR1 MNHNY, CDR2 SVGAGI (reference sequence). The specimen was peripheral blood. The TCR was taken from a middle-aged man with acute or convalescent COVID-19. The chain carries TRBV6-6 and TRBJ1-1; D might be TRBD1 (5 bases). The chain's CDR3 is CASSYSGGNTEAFF. The CDR3, as DNA: TGTGCCAGCAGTTACTCGGGGGGGAACACTGAAGCTTTCTTT.